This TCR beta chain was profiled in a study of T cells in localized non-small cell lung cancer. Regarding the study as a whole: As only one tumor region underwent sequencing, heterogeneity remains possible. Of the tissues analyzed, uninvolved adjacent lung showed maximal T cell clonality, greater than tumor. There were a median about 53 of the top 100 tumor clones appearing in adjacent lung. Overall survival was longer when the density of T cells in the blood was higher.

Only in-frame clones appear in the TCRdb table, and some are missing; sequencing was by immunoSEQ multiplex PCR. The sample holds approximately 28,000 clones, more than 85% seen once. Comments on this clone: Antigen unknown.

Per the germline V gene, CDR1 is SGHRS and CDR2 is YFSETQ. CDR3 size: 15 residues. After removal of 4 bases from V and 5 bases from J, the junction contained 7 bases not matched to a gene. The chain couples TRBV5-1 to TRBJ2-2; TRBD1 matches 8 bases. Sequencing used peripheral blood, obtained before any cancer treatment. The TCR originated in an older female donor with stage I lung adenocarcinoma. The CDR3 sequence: CASSLRTGRTGELFF. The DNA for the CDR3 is TGCGCCAGCAGCCTCCGGACAGGGCGGACCGGGGAGCTGTTTTTT.